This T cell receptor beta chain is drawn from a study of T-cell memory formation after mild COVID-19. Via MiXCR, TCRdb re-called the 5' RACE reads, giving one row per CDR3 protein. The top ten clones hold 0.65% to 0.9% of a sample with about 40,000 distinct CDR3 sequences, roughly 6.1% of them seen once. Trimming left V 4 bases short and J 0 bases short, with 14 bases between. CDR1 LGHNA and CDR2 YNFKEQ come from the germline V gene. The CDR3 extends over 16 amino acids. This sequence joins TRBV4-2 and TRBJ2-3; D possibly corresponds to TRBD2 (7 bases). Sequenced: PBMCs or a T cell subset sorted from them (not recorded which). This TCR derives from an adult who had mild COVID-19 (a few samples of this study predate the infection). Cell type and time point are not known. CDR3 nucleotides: TGTGCCAGCAGCCCGAAGCGGGACACTAGCACAGATACGCAGTATTTT. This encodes CASSPKRDTSTDTQYF.